Below, 14 T cell receptor beta chains from the same sample are listed, as sequenced in a study of T cells in Graves' hyperthyroidism and ophthalmopathy. Amplification targeted TCR beta CDR3 regions from RNA transcripts. With the HTBI primer set, the TCR CDR3 went through a first round of RT-PCR. TCRdb independently ran MiXCR on the multiplex PCR reads; one entry per CDR3 protein. The table shows fewer than 500,000 distinct CDR3 sequences, with roughly 15% occurring only once. Sequenced input: blood. All receptors come from a woman under 40 with Graves' ophthalmopathy.

About this clonotype: One end of the junction varies from germline; a read error may be responsible. The rearrangement joins TRBV18 to TRBJ2-2, with a possible D match to TRBD1 (6 bases). Germline V gene sequence: CDR1 KGHSH, CDR2 LQKENI. The CDR3 covers 15 residues. The CDR3 reads CASSPGTTNTRELFF. The CDR3 coding sequence is TGTGCCAGCTCTCCCGGGACAACGAACACCAGGGAGCTGTTTTTT.

CDR3 protein: CASSEFTRRGPQHF. Here the CDR3 DNA reads TGCGCCAGCAGTGAGTTCACCCGGCGTGGTCCCCAGCATTTT. V is TRBV10-2 and J is TRBJ1-5; the D is unclear. V lost 1 base and J 10 bases, leaving 14 bases between the germline ends. There are 14 residues in the CDR3. Germline values: CDR1 WSHSY, CDR2 SAAADI.

The rearrangement links TRBV4-2 to TRBJ1-2; TRBD1 matches at 7 bases. The V and J ends lost 3 bases and 0 bases, in that order; junction bases with no gene match: 10. This CDR3 has 17 residues. The germline V gene has CDR1 LGHNA and CDR2 YNFKEQ. The CDR3: CASSHHRGLTANYGYTF. The CDR3 coding sequence is TGTGCCAGCAGCCATCACAGGGGTCTCACTGCTAACTATGGCTACACCTTC.

CDR3 amino acids: CASSWRGDRVSEQFF. Here the CDR3 DNA reads TGTGCCAGCAGCTGGAGGGGGGATAGGGTTAGTGAGCAGTTCTTC. V is TRBV11-2 and J is TRBJ2-1, with D perhaps being TRBD1 or TRBD2 (6 bases each). The CDR3 has 15 residues. CDR1 is SGHAT and CDR2 is FQNNGV in the germline V gene. V dropped 4 bases and J dropped 9 bases, with 19 bases sitting between them.

This clonotype was counted many times. The chain joins TRBV11-3 to TRBJ2-1; possibly TRBD1 or TRBD2 for D (5 bases each). Per germline, CDR1 SGHNT and CDR2 YENEEA. This CDR3 has 13 residues. The V end was cut by 1 base, the J end by 9 bases, with 10 bases between. The CDR3 here is CASSLGDGGEQFF. The CDR3 DNA is TGTGCCAGCAGCTTAGGGGACGGAGGTGAGCAGTTCTTC.

This clonotype has a handful of counts. The chain links TRBV24-1 to TRBJ2-3; TRBD2 aligns across 13 bases. This CDR3 region has 17 residues. Germline V CDR1 and CDR2: KGHDR, SFDVKD. V trimming: 4 bases; J trimming: 7 bases; junction bases outside the gene matches: 10. The DNA for the CDR3 is TGTGCCACCAGTGAAGGACTAGCGGGGGAACTATCATATACGCAGTATTTT. Amino acid sequence: CATSEGLAGELSYTQYF.

The table lists this clonotype with many counts. V and J are TRBV7-9 and TRBJ2-3; TRBD2 matches at 8 bases. CDR3 length: 16 residues. The ends lost 5 bases at V and 5 bases at J; junction bases unmatched: 12. From germline, CDR1 is SEHNR and CDR2 FQNEAQ (reference sequence). The CDR3 coding sequence is TGTGCCAGCAGCCTGCGGGGAGCCGGGGGGGGAGATACGCAGTATTTT. Translated, it gives CASSLRGAGGGDTQYF. Based on the CDR3 plus reference TRBV7-9 and TRBJ2-3, the full variable domain is DTGVSQNPRHKITKRGQNVTFRCDPISEHNRLYWYRQTLGQGPEFLTYFQNEAQLEKSRLLSDRFSAERPKGSFSTLEIQRTEQGDSAMYLCASSLRGAGGGDTQYFGPGTRLTVL.

This clonotype was found many times. V is TRBV20-1 and J is TRBJ2-3, with 11 bases aligning to TRBD2. The trim removed 1 base at V and 5 bases at J, leaving 5 bases unmatched. This CDR3 contains 15 residues. Germline assignment: CDR1 DFQATT and CDR2 SNEGSKA (reference sequence). The CDR3: CSARGSGGVKDTQYF. For the CDR3, the DNA is TGCAGTGCTAGAGGTAGCGGGGGGGTAAAAGATACGCAGTATTTT.

This chain joins TRBV12-3 or TRBV12-4 and TRBJ2-5; 8 nucleotides agree with TRBD1. The trim removed 3 bases at V and 6 bases at J, leaving 6 bases unmatched. The CDR3 is 14 amino acids. The CDR3 bases are TGTGCCAGCAGTTTTGAGGACAGGGTTAAGACCCAGTACTTC. It is translated as CASSFEDRVKTQYF.

This clonotype was found many times. This chain uses TRBV7-8 with TRBJ2-5; weak D call: TRBD2 (7 bases). The germline gives CDR1 SGHVS, CDR2 FQNEAQ. The CDR3 loop spans 15 amino acids. The germline V and J ends were trimmed by 1 base and 4 bases, with 13 bases remaining between them. The CDR3 here is CASSLVGGLGETQYF. CDR3 sequence (DNA): TGTGCCAGCAGCTTAGTCGGGGGGCTCGGAGAGACCCAGTACTTC.

Ten or more counts support this clonotype. V and J are TRBV28 and TRBJ1-1; 9 nucleotides align to TRBD1. The trim removed 6 bases at V and 4 bases at J, leaving 12 bases unmatched. This CDR3 region has 16 residues. Germline CDR1 reads MDHEN; CDR2 reads SYDVKM. Here the CDR3 DNA reads TGTGCCAGCAGCAGTGGACAGGGGATTCGGAGCACTGAAGCTTTCTTT. Protein sequence: CASSSGQGIRSTEAFF.

This clonotype showed up many times. V is TRBV3-1 and J is TRBJ1-3; D ambiguous. The CDR3 loop spans 18 amino acids. The V gene lost 1 base and the J gene lost 0 bases, with 16 bases spanning the gap. Germline CDR1 LGHDT, CDR2 YNNKEL (reference sequence). This CDR3 is CASSQVLERSSSGNTIYF. The CDR3 coding sequence is TGTGCCAGCAGCCAAGTACTTGAACGATCCAGCTCTGGAAACACCATATATTTT.

This rearrangement joins TRBV7-9 to TRBJ2-7, with 9 bases identical to TRBD2. CDR1 and CDR2 from the germline V gene are SEHNR and FQNEAQ (reference sequence). CDR3 size: 13 residues. V dropped 1 base and J dropped 7; count of bases not matched to a gene: 2. DNA of the CDR3: TGTGCCAGCAGCTTAGTTCTAGCGGGGGAGCAGTACTTC. Its protein is CASSLVLAGEQYF.

This clonotype came up many times. The gene calls are TRBV28 and TRBJ2-1; D possibly uses TRBD1 or TRBD2 (5 bases each). This CDR3 has 15 amino acids. Per the germline V gene, CDR1 is MDHEN and CDR2 is SYDVKM. Trimming left V 10 bases short and J 2 bases short, with 18 bases between. Here the CDR3 reads CATDQGPFPYNEQFF. As DNA, the CDR3 is TGTGCCACCGACCAGGGACCATTCCCCTACAATGAGCAGTTCTTC.